This T cell receptor beta chain was retrieved from a study of PD-1 blockade in classical Hodgkin lymphoma. Background on the study: The nivolumab dose that patients received was 3 mg/kg, given intravenously every 2 weeks.

The protocol was immunoSEQ multiplex PCR, while the TCRdb copy is restricted to in-frame clones and leaves out a portion. In the table there are 30,000 to 35,000 clones, 65% to 90% of which are singletons. Study-level findings and limits: Diminished baseline TCR diversity has been reported in newly diagnosed patients relative to healthy donors.

Each patient relapsed following autologous stem cell transplantation, and prior brentuximab vedotin exposure differed. Worth noting for this clone: What it binds is unknown.

The CDR3 length is 13 residues. V was clipped by 4 bases and J by 9 bases, with 13 bases between them. Germline values: CDR1 SGHTA, CDR2 FQGNSA. The TCR comes from a human donor with classical Hodgkin lymphoma. This material consisted of peripheral blood mononuclear cells (PBMCs), taken at baseline. V gene TRBV7-2 combines with J gene TRBJ2-1, with unresolved D. The CDR3 region is CASSSRVLFEQFF. CDR3 DNA: TGTGCCAGCAGCTCACGAGTACTGTTTGAGCAGTTCTTC.